This T cell receptor beta chain originates from a study of neurological immune-mediated disorders. This clonotype was seen at least ten times. Time point meaning: longitudinal time-point 3. The unsorted libraries were generated from a total of 2 million PBMCs, which had been stored in RNAlater at -80 C. This CDR3 contains 16 residues. V lost 0 bases and J 5 bases, leaving 17 bases between the germline ends. Germline-derived CDR1 and CDR2 are LGHNA and YNFKEQ. By 5'RACE with 10-nucleotide random UMIs, the cDNA was made. TCRdb independently ran MiXCR on the 5' RACE reads; one entry per CDR3 protein. The sample records 93,000 or so distinct CDR3 sequences, roughly 10% being singletons.

The clonotype originates from a female donor with HTLV-1-associated myelopathy (HAM/TSP). The chain combines TRBV4-2 with TRBJ2-7; weak D call: TRBD2 (6 bases). The specimen was PBMCs. The CDR3 loop is CASSQEGGALGDEQYF. CDR3 in DNA: TGTGCCAGCAGCCAAGAGGGCGGGGCCCTCGGGGACGAGCAGTACTTC.